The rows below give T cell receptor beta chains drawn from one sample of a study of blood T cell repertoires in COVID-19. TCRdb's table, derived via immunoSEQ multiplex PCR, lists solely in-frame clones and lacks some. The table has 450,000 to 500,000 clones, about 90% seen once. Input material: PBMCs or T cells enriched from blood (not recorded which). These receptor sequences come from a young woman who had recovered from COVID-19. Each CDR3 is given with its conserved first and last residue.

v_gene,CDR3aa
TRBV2,CASSGQGTGGNTIYF
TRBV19,CASRKGQERYSNQPQHF
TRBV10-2,CASRVSTSGGAYETQYF
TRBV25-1,CASSQGVVDGYTF
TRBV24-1,CATSEPTGEDGEQFF
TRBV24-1,CATSATLGAGETQYF
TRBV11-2,CASSFLQGAGEKLFF
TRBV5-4,CASSLDSSTYEQYF
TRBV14,CASRAPTGLNYGYTF
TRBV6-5,CASSSSETGGTQYF